This T cell receptor (beta chain) was sequenced during a study of response to subunit inactivated influenza vaccine (dated by TCRdb to 2017 to 2018). Regarding the study in general: The study used deep quantitative T cell receptor repertoire profiling to track responses to a trivalent subunit inactivated influenza vaccine. Study-wide findings and limitations: The authors proposed that each seasonal influenza vaccination may bring in only a limited number of new T cells.

Receptors were amplified or captured by RT-PCR. Sequenced using an Illumina HiSeq 2500. The public reads were reprocessed in TCRdb via fastp at Q25 and MiXCR, keeping in-frame beta chains. CDR3 protein duplicates are merged, each entry listing the most common genes and DNA. This sample lists 600,000 to 850,000 distinct CDR3 sequences; around 13% were detected once. Together, the top ten hold less than 9% of the sample. About this clonotype itself: Its recognized antigen is unknown. It has no much larger one-base neighbor in the sample; base qualities were not kept.

From the germline V gene, CDR1 is SGHNT and CDR2 is YENEEA. V sheds 2 bases and J sheds 11 bases, leaving 10 bases between their ends. The CDR3 has 12 amino acids, counting the end cysteine and phenylalanine. Just CDR3 DNA is preserved here, 36 bases in frame from base 1. The receptor's source is a man between 45 and 60 years old who received an inactivated influenza vaccine. Donor details come from another sample of the same person, matched by shared clones. The input for sequencing was PBMCs from blood, taken about 14 days before vaccination. Recombination joined TRBV11-3 with TRBJ2-4, with a weak D call of TRBD2 (5 bases match). The CDR3 has the sequence CASSLRGSVQYF. The nucleotide sequence is given as TGTGCCAGCAGCTTAAGAGGGTCGGTTCAGTACTTC.